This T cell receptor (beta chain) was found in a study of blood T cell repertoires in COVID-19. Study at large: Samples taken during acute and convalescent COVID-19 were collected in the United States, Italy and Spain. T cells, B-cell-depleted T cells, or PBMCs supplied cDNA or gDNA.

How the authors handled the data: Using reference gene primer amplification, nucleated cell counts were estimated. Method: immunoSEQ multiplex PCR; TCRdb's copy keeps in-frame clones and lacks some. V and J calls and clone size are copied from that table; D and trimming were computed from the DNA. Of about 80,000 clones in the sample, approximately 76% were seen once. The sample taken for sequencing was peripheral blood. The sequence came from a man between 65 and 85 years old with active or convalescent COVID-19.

The DNA of the CDR3 is TGTGCCAGCAGCCCGACTCTAGCGGGGGTAGAGCAGTACTTC. Encoded protein: CASSPTLAGVEQYF. The chain combines TRBV7-9 with TRBJ2-7, with TRBD2 matching 10 bases. V lost 5 bases to trimming and J lost 7 bases; unmatched junction nucleotides: 8. The CDR3 is 14 residues long. Germline loops: CDR1 SEHNR, CDR2 FQNEAQ (reference sequence).